This T cell receptor (beta chain) was captured in a study of blood T cells in healthy people across ages. Donors gave roughly 10 milliliters of peripheral blood apiece. Germline lookup yields CDR1 DFQATT and CDR2 SNEGSKA (reference sequence). The J segment lost 2 bases and the V segment lost 1 base, leaving 11 bases of the junction unmatched. CDR3 length: 18 residues. Sample-barcoded 5' priming and a J-beta primer mix drove a second PCR of 7 to 11 cycles. Each of the cDNA molecules was tagged by a template-switch adaptor with 12 random nucleotides. TCRdb processed the 5' RACE reads anew with MiXCR; each CDR3 protein has one entry. The sample lists some 930,000 distinct CDR3 sequences, 25% to 35% occurring once. These same records also appear under a second study, on T cells of mothers and their children. That paper notes: The cDNA synthesis received all extracted RNA, at approximately 1.5 ug per 15 ul.

The sample was blood. The chain has TRBV20-1 and TRBJ2-1; 10 positions agree with TRBD1. This sequence was found in a middle-aged woman in good health. CDR3 in amino acids: CSARARGRGTGAYNEQFF. CDR3 DNA: TGCAGTGCTAGAGCGAGAGGCAGAGGGACAGGGGCCTACAATGAGCAGTTCTTC.